Sequencing of this T cell receptor (beta chain) was carried out in a study of blood T cell repertoires in COVID-19. Study information: Donors in the United States, Italy and Spain gave samples during acute or convalescent COVID-19.

In the source study's methods: From reference gene primer amplification, estimates of nucleated cell counts were derived. Here immunoSEQ multiplex PCR was the method, and the copy in TCRdb shows in-frame clones only, minus some. D and trimming come from the DNA, and the V and J calls and clone size come from that table. Among some 100,000 clones listed, 65% to 90% were seen once. The V and J ends lost 5 bases and 3 bases, in that order; junction bases with no gene match: 11. Per germline, CDR1 KGHDR and CDR2 SFDVKD. There are 18 residues in the CDR3. Cohort assignment relied on participant-reported clinical history. Cohort 3 donors were reported recovered after two negative PCRs, clearance, or symptom resolution.

The source of this sequence is a woman in her 50s who had recovered from COVID-19. The chain recombines TRBV24-1 with TRBJ2-1; TRBD2 agrees at 11 bases. The source material was PBMCs or T cells enriched from blood (not recorded which). The CDR3 nucleotides read TGTGCCACCAGTGGGGGATTCATAGCGGGAGGGAACTACAATGAGCAGTTCTTC. This encodes CATSGGFIAGGNYNEQFF.